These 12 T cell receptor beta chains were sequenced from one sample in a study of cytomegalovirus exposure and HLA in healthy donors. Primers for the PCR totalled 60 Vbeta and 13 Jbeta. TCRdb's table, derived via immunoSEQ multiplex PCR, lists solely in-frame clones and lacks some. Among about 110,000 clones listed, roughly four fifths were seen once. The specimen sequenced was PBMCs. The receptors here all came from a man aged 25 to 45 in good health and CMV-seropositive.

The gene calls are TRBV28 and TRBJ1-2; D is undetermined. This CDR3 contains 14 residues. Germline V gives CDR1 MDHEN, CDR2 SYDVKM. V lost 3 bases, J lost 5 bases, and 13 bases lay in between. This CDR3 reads CASSFNPREYGYTF. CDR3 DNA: TGTGCCAGCAGTTTTAATCCTCGCGAATATGGCTACACCTTC.

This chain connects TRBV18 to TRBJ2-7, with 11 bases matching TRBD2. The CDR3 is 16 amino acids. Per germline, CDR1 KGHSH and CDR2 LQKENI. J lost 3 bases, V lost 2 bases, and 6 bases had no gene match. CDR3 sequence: CASSPSGTSGFYEQYF. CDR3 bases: TGTGCCAGCTCACCATCCGGGACTAGCGGTTTCTACGAGCAGTACTTC. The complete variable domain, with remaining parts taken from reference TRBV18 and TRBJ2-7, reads NAGVMQNPRHLVRRRGQEARLRCSPMKGHSHVYWYRQLPEEGLKFMVYLQKENIIDESGMPKERFSAEFPKEGPSILRIQQVVRGDSAAYFCASSPSGTSGFYEQYFGPGTRLTVT.

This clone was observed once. CDR3 sequence: CASSFATGGNQPQHF. CDR3 nucleotide sequence: TGTGCCAGCAGTTTCGCGACAGGGGGCAATCAGCCCCAGCATTTT. The genes are TRBV28 and TRBJ1-5, with 8 bases aligning to TRBD1. This CDR3 spans 15 amino acids. Per germline, CDR1 MDHEN and CDR2 SYDVKM. The V and J ends lost 3 bases and 2 bases, in that order; junction bases with no gene match: 3.

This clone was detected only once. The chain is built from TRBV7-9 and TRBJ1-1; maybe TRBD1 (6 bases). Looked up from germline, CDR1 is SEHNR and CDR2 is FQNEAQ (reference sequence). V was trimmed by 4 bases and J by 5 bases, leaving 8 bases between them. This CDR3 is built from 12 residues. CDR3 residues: CASSSQGTEAFF. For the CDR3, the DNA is TGTGCCAGCAGCTCTCAGGGGACTGAAGCTTTCTTT.

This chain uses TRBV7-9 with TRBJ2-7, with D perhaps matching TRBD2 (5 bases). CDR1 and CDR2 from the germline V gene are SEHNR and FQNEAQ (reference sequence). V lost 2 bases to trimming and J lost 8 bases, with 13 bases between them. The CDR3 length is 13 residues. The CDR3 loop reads CASSLNSGSQQYV. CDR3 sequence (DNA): TGTGCCAGCAGCTTAAATTCGGGGAGTCAGCAGTACGTC.

In DNA, the CDR3 is TGTGCCAGCAGTTCCTACCAAGGGGATTCTAATGAAAAACTGTTTTTT. Translated, it gives CASSSYQGDSNEKLFF. This chain connects TRBV28 to TRBJ1-4; possibly TRBD1 for D (5 bases). This CDR3 has 16 residues. The V end lost 4 bases, the J end lost 3 bases, and 15 bases lay between the germline ends. Germline CDR1 is MDHEN and CDR2 is SYDVKM.

CDR3 nucleotides: TGTGCCAGCAGCGTACTCCGGGGTAGCACAGATACGCAGTATTTT. Amino acid sequence: CASSVLRGSTDTQYF. J is TRBJ2-3 and V is TRBV9; weak D call: TRBD2 (5 bases). CDR3 length equals 15 residues. V lost 1 base, J lost 0 bases, and 9 bases lay in between. Germline values: CDR1 SGDLS, CDR2 YYNGEE.

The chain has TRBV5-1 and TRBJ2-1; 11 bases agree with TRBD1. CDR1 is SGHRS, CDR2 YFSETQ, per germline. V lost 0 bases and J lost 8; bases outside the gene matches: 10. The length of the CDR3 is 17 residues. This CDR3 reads CASSLVPQDRGQDEQFF. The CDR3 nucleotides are TGCGCCAGCAGCTTGGTTCCTCAGGACAGGGGGCAGGATGAGCAGTTCTTC. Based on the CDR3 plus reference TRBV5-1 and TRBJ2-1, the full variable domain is KAGVTQTPRYLIKTRGQQVTLSCSPISGHRSVSWYQQTPGQGLQFLFEYFSETQRNKGNFPGRFSGRQFSNSRSEMNVSTLELGDSALYLCASSLVPQDRGQDEQFFGPGTRLTVL.

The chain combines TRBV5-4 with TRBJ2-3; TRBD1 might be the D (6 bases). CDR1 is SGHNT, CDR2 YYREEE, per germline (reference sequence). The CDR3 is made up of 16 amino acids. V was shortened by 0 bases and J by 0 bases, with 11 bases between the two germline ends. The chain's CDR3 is CASSLEWGLSTDTQYF. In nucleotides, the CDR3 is TGTGCCAGCAGCTTGGAGTGGGGGCTTAGCACAGATACGCAGTATTTT.

The CDR3 sequence: CATSQARASTFF. Written as DNA, the CDR3 is TGTGCCACCAGTCAGGCGAGGGCGTCGACTTTCTTT. The chain combines TRBV15 with TRBJ1-1; no firm D call. The CDR3 covers 12 residues. Trimming took off 6 bases at V and 12 bases at J, with 17 bases between the two ends. The germline V gene encodes CDR1 LNHNV and CDR2 YYDKDF (reference sequence).

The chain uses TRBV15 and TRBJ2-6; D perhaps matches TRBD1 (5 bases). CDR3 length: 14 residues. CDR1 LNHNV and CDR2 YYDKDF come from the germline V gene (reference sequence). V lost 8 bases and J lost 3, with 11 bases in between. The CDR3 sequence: CATLLRGGANVLTF. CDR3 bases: TGTGCCACCTTGCTTAGGGGTGGGGCCAACGTCCTGACTTTC.

CDR3 region: CASSWASGVGNTIYF. CDR3 DNA: TGTGCCAGCAGCTGGGCCTCCGGGGTAGGAAACACCATATATTTT. The chain joins TRBV5-6 to TRBJ1-3; D ambiguous. V lost 3 bases to trimming and J lost 4 bases, with 14 bases between them. Per germline, CDR1 SGHDT and CDR2 YYEEEE. The CDR3 has 15 residues.